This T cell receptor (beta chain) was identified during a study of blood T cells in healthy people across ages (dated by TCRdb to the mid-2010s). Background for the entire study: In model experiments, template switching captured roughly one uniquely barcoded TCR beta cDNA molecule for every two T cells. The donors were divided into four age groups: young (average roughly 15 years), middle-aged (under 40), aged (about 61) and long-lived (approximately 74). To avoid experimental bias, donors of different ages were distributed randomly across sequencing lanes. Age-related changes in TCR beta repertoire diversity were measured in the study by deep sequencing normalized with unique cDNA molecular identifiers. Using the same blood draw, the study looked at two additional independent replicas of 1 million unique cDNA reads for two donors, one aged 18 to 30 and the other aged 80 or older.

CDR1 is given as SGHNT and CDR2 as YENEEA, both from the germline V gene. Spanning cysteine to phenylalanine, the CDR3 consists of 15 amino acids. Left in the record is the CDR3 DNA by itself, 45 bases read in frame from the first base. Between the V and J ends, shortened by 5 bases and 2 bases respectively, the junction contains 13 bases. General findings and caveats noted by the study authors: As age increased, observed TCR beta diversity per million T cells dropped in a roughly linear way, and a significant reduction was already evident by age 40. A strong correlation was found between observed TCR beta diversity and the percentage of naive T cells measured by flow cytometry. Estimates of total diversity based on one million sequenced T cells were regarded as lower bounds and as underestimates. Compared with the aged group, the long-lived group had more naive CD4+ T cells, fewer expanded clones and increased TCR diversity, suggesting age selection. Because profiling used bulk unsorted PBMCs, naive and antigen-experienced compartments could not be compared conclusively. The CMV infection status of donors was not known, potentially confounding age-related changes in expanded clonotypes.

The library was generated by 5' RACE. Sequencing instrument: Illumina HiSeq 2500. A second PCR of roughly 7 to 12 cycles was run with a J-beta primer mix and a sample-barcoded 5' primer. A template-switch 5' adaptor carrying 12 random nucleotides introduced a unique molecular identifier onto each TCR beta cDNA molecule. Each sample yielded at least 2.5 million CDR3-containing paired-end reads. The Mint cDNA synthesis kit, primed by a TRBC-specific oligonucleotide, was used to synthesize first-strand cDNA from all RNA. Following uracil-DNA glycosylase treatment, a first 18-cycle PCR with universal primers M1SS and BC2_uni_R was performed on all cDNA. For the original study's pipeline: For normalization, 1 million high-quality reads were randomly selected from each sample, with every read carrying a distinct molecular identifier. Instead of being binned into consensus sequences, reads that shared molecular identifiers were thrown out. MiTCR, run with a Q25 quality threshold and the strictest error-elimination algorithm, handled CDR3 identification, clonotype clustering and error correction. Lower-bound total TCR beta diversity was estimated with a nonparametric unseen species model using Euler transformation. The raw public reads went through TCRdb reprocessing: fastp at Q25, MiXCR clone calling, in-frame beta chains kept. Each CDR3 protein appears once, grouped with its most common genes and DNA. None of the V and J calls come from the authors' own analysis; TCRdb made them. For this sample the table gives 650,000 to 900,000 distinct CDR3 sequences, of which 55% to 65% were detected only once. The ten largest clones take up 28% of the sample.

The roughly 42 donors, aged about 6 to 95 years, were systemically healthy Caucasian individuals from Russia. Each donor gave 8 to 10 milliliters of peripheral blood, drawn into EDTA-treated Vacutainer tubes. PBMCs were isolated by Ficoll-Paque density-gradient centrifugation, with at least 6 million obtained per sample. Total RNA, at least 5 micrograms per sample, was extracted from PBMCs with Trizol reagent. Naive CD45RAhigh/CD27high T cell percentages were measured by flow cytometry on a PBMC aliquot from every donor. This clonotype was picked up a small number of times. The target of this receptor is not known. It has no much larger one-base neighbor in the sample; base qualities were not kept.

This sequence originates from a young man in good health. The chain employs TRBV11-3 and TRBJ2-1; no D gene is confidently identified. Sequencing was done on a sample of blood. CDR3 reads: CASSPQSGTYNEQFF. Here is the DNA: TGTGCCAGCAGCCCACAGAGTGGGACCTACAATGAGCAGTTCTTC.